What follows are 29 T cell receptor beta chains derived from one specimen sequenced in a study of shared clonotypes between healthy human individuals. TCRdb's table, derived via immunoSEQ multiplex PCR, lists solely in-frame clones and lacks some. The table shows hundreds of thousands of clones, with 70% to 80% occurring only once. The specimen sequenced was PBMCs. These TCRs come from a middle-aged woman in good health. Some clones in this sample may be carry-over from other donors' samples.

This chain links TRBV7-9 with TRBJ2-5; 7 bases line up with TRBD1. The CDR3 covers 17 residues. Germline loops: CDR1 SEHNR, CDR2 FQNEAQ (reference sequence). The V segment lost 5 bases and the J segment 4 bases; nucleotides outside the gene matches: 16. CDR3 coding DNA: TGTGCCAGCAGCCGGAGTAGAGGGGGCCCCGTGCTAGAGACCCAGTACTTC. It encodes CASSRSRGGPVLETQYF.

Regarding this clone: The conserved final phenylalanine or tryptophan is absent from the CDR3, which likely points to a read error. V usage is TRBV11-2 and J usage is TRBJ2-7; TRBD2 might be the D (5 bases). The CDR3 is made up of 16 amino acids. The ends were cut back, 8 bases at V and 4 bases at J, with 24 bases in the middle. Germline V gene lookup returns CDR1 SGHAT and CDR2 FQNNGV. In DNA, the CDR3 is TGTGCCAGCGGGCTGGGGTTGGGAGAGCCTCCATACGAGCAGTACTCC. This translates into CASGLGLGEPPYEQYS.

The gene calls are TRBV15 and TRBJ2-7, with D unresolved. Germline V gene data show CDR1 as LNHNV and CDR2 as YYDKDF (reference sequence). This CDR3 has 13 residues. Trimming pared 6 bases from V and 0 bases from J, leaving 9 bases between. The CDR3 DNA follows: TGTGCCACCAGAAGACAAGGCTCCTACGAGCAGTACTTC. Protein: CATRRQGSYEQYF.

As concerns this clone: Other DNA sequences in the same sample also yield this CDR3. The chain couples TRBV2 to TRBJ2-7; 9 nucleotides align to TRBD1. The CDR3 spans 14 residues. Germline values: CDR1 SNHLY, CDR2 FYNNEI. V lost 8 bases to trimming and J lost 7 bases; unmatched junction nucleotides: 12. CDR3 nucleotides: TGTGCCAGCCGGGGACAGGGACTTGGTTGGGAGCAGTACTTC. This gives the protein CASRGQGLGWEQYF.

This clone was counted a single time. The chain recombines TRBV14 with TRBJ2-1; a weak D match, TRBD2 (6 bases). The CDR3 is 17 amino acids. The germline CDR1 and CDR2 sequences are SGHDN and FVKESK. Between the trimmed V and J ends, which lost 7 bases and 0 bases, there was a span of 19 bases. CDR3 sequence reads: CASTSSGGTTSYNEQFF. The CDR3 nucleotides are TGTGCCAGCACCTCGTCGGGCGGGACCACCTCCTACAATGAGCAGTTCTTC.

This clone has only a few counts. V usage is TRBV4-3 and J usage is TRBJ2-6; no definite D call. This CDR3 comprises 16 residues. CDR1 is LGHNA and CDR2 is YSLEER in the germline V gene. The V end was cut by 1 base, the J end by 0 bases, with 7 bases between. The CDR3 region is CASSQVVPSGANVLTF. DNA of the CDR3: TGCGCCAGCAGCCAAGTGGTCCCCTCTGGGGCCAACGTCCTGACTTTC.

This chain joins TRBV7-9 and TRBJ2-5; 8 positions agree with TRBD1. The CDR3 is 13 residues long. Trimming removed 5 bases from V and 7 bases from J; junction bases left unmatched: 6. Germline values: CDR1 SEHNR, CDR2 FQNEAQ (reference sequence). The CDR3 protein is CASSLGQGGTQYF. CDR3 nucleotide sequence: TGTGCCAGCAGCCTAGGACAGGGTGGGACCCAGTACTTC.

This chain connects TRBV7-2 to TRBJ2-5; no clear D gene. CDR1 is SGHTA, CDR2 FQGNSA, per germline. V lost 7 bases and J 0 bases, leaving 12 bases between the germline ends. The CDR3 extends over 14 amino acids. In nucleotides, the CDR3 is TGTGCCAGCAACCCACTGAGGTACCAAGAGACCCAGTACTTC. Its translation: CASNPLRYQETQYF. Supplemented by reference TRBV7-2 and TRBJ2-5, the full variable domain reads GAGVSQSPSNKVTEKGKDVELRCDPISGHTALYWYRQSLGQGLEFLIYFQGNSAPDKSGLPSDRFSAERTGGSVSTLTIQRTQQEDSAVYLCASNPLRYQETQYFGPGTRLLVL.

The chain employs TRBV10-1 and TRBJ1-4, with D possibly being TRBD1 (6 bases). V dropped 4 bases and J dropped 6 bases, with 12 bases sitting between them. CDR3 length equals 14 residues. Germline CDR1 reads WNHNN; CDR2 reads SYGVQD (reference sequence). In DNA form, the CDR3 reads TGCGCCAGCAGTGCAACAGGGACCGATGAAAAACTGTTTTTT. It translates to CASSATGTDEKLFF.

The V gene is TRBV7-9, the J gene TRBJ1-1; D is uncertain. CDR3 length: 13 residues. Germline CDR1 SEHNR, CDR2 FQNEAQ (reference sequence). V was shortened by 3 bases and J by 0 bases, with 5 bases between the two germline ends. The CDR3 here is CASSFELNTEAFF. The CDR3 bases are TGTGCCAGCAGCTTTGAGCTGAACACTGAAGCTTTCTTT. The variable domain in full, completed from reference TRBV7-9 and TRBJ1-1, reads DTGVSQNPRHKITKRGQNVTFRCDPISEHNRLYWYRQTLGQGPEFLTYFQNEAQLEKSRLLSDRFSAERPKGSFSTLEIQRTEQGDSAMYLCASSFELNTEAFFGQGTRLTVV.

This rearrangement joins TRBV7-2 to TRBJ1-5; TRBD1 aligns across 9 bases. Per the germline V gene, CDR1 is SGHTA and CDR2 is FQGNSA. The CDR3 consists of 15 residues. V was pared by 4 bases and J by 8 bases, with 9 bases of the junction left unmatched. The DNA for the CDR3 is TGTGCCAGCAGCTACGGGACAGGGATCGGGAAGCCCCAGCATTTT. Protein sequence: CASSYGTGIGKPQHF.

CDR3 protein: CASTSMGRVQYF. The CDR3 bases are TGTGCCAGCACCTCAATGGGACGCGTACAGTACTTC. The chain uses TRBV28 and TRBJ2-7, with D possibly called TRBD1 or TRBD2 (5 bases each). V was cut by 7 bases and J by 10 bases, with 17 bases left in between. The germline gives CDR1 MDHEN, CDR2 SYDVKM. CDR3 length equals 12 residues.

CDR3: CASTAGRMAGELFF. In DNA form, the CDR3 reads TGTGCCAGTACGGCGGGTAGGATGGCCGGGGAGCTGTTTTTT. The chain combines TRBV19 with TRBJ2-2; a possible D gene is TRBD2 (5 bases). CDR1 is LNHDA and CDR2 is SQIVND in the germline V gene (reference sequence). The CDR3 is made up of 14 amino acids. Trimming stripped 7 bases from V and 6 bases from J, with 15 bases between.

The V and J genes are TRBV6-6 and TRBJ1-2; D is unclear. CDR3 length: 16 residues. CDR1 is MNHNY, CDR2 SVGAGI, per germline (reference sequence). V dropped 0 bases and J dropped 3 bases, with 14 bases sitting between them. The CDR3 loop is CASSYSPGGGYYGYTF. The CDR3 DNA reads as TGTGCCAGCAGTTACTCCCCGGGCGGAGGGTACTATGGCTACACCTTC.

The chain uses TRBV15 and TRBJ2-1, with 7 bases lining up with TRBD2. The CDR3 covers 15 residues. Per germline, CDR1 LNHNV and CDR2 YYDKDF (reference sequence). The V segment lost 5 bases and the J segment 2 bases; nucleotides outside the gene matches: 6. DNA for the CDR3: TGTGCCACCAGCCTGGGACTAACTACCTACAATGAGCAGTTCTTC. Translated: CATSLGLTTYNEQFF.

This chain connects TRBV2 to TRBJ1-1, with D maybe TRBD1 (6 bases). V lost 4 bases, J lost 5 bases, and 11 bases lay in between. This CDR3 contains 13 residues. CDR1 is SNHLY and CDR2 is FYNNEI in the germline V gene. The CDR3 nucleotides are TGTGCCAGCAGTGGATCCCAGGGGACTGAAGCTTTCTTT. Protein sequence: CASSGSQGTEAFF.

This clone was recorded at least ten times. The V gene is TRBV29-1, the J gene TRBJ2-5; D is possibly TRBD2 (7 bases). This CDR3 spans 16 amino acids. Trimming cost V 4 bases and J 1 base, with 19 bases left between them. Germline-derived CDR1 and CDR2 are SQVTM and ANQGSEA. The CDR3: CSVGGGAGHLQETQYF. The CDR3 coding sequence is TGCAGCGTTGGGGGGGGCGCAGGACATCTCCAAGAGACCCAGTACTTC.

This clone was observed a handful of times. The J gene is TRBJ2-7, the V gene TRBV28, with D possibly TRBD2 on 5 matching bases. Germline assignment: CDR1 MDHEN and CDR2 SYDVKM. The CDR3 is 14 residues long. Trimming took off 4 bases at V and 7 bases at J, with 17 bases between the two ends. The CDR3 loop reads CASSSPARGLEQYF. As DNA, the CDR3 is TGTGCCAGCAGTTCCCCGGCCCGGGGTCTAGAGCAGTACTTC. The full variable domain, its missing parts supplied by reference TRBV28 and TRBJ2-7, is DVKVTQSSRYLVKRTGEKVFLECVQDMDHENMFWYRQDPGLGLRLIYFSYDVKMKEKGDIPEGYSVSREKKERFSLILESASTNQTSMYLCASSSPARGLEQYFGPGTRLTVT.

The chain employs TRBV19 and TRBJ2-7; D remains unclear. The CDR3 runs to 15 residues. Germline assignment: CDR1 LNHDA and CDR2 SQIVND (reference sequence). Trimming took off 5 bases at V and 2 bases at J, with 16 bases between the two ends. For the CDR3, the DNA is TGTGCCAGTAGTTTAACCCTTGCCCATCCCTACGAGCAGTACTTC. Its protein is CASSLTLAHPYEQYF.

V gene TRBV6-1 combines with J gene TRBJ2-7, with 9 bases lining up with TRBD1. CDR3 length: 15 amino acids. Germline V gene data show CDR1 as MNHNS and CDR2 as SASEGT. The V gene end was trimmed by 6 bases and the J gene end by 1 base; junction bases not matched to a gene: 7. The CDR3 nucleotides read TGTGCCAGCAGCCGACAGGGACAGGGATCCTACGAGCAGTACTTC. It codes for CASSRQGQGSYEQYF.

The chain is built from TRBV4-1 and TRBJ2-1; 10 bases map to TRBD2. The CDR3 loop spans 17 amino acids. Germline assignment: CDR1 MGHRA and CDR2 YSYEKL. The J segment lost 7 bases and the V segment lost 4 bases, leaving 13 bases of the junction unmatched. The CDR3: CASSLLWVSGRANEQFF. CDR3 nucleotides: TGCGCCAGCAGCCTTCTTTGGGTGAGCGGGAGGGCTAATGAGCAGTTCTTC.

This chain connects TRBV11-2 to TRBJ2-1; D gene uncertain. This CDR3 contains 12 residues. The V gene lost 7 bases and the J gene lost 6 bases, with 10 bases spanning the gap. Germline loops: CDR1 SGHAT, CDR2 FQNNGV. CDR3 sequence reads: CASTGVRNEQFF. The CDR3 DNA follows: TGTGCCAGCACTGGGGTACGCAATGAGCAGTTCTTC.

The CDR3 DNA reads TGCAGCGCCTCCGGGACTAGCGGGTCCACCTACGAGCAGTACTTC. Amino acid sequence: CSASGTSGSTYEQYF. This chain joins TRBV29-1 and TRBJ2-7, with 12 positions matching TRBD2. The germline CDR1 and CDR2 sequences are SQVTM and ANQGSEA. The CDR3 extends over 15 amino acids. V shed 7 bases and J 2 bases; nucleotides not matched to a gene: 9.

Written as DNA, the CDR3 is TGTGCCAGTAGTACCGCCTACAGGGAAACTGAAGCTTTCTTT. Residues: CASSTAYRETEAFF. The rearrangement links TRBV19 to TRBJ1-1; a weak D match, TRBD1 (6 bases). V shed 4 bases and J shed 5 bases, with 14 bases lying between them. Germline CDR1 LNHDA, CDR2 SQIVND (reference sequence). The CDR3 sequence is 14 residues long.

The chain has TRBV7-6 and TRBJ2-2; 8 positions match TRBD1. The trim removed 5 bases at V and 5 bases at J, leaving 7 bases unmatched. CDR1 is SGHVS, CDR2 FNYEAQ, per germline. The CDR3 has 15 amino acids. The chain's CDR3 is CASSLHQGATGELFF. In DNA, the CDR3 is TGTGCCAGCAGCCTCCACCAGGGGGCGACCGGGGAGCTGTTTTTT.

Turning to this clone: The junction differs from germline at one of its ends, possibly a read error. This chain connects TRBV7-7 to TRBJ2-1; the match to TRBD1 covers 8 bases. This CDR3 contains 13 residues. Germline V gene data show CDR1 as SSHAT and CDR2 as FNYEAQ (reference sequence). The CDR3 region has the DNA TGTGCTAGCAGCCCCCAGGGGGCGAATGAGCAGTTCTTC. Its protein product is CASSPQGANEQFF. The entire variable domain, with the rest obtained from reference TRBV7-7 and TRBJ2-1, is as follows: GAGVSQSPRYKVTKRGQDVTLRCDPISSHATLYWYQQALGQGPEFLTYFNYEAQPDKSGLPSDRFSAERPEGSISTLTIQRTEQRDSAMYRCASSPQGANEQFFGPGTRLTVL.

The chain has TRBV4-1 and TRBJ1-1; no firm D call. CDR3 length equals 19 residues. Trimming shortened V by 6 bases and J by 3 bases, and 29 bases separated the two germline ends. CDR1 MGHRA and CDR2 YSYEKL come from the germline V gene. DNA of the CDR3: TGCGCCAGCAGGGATTTGCTTTGGACCAGGCGCCGTAGGGACACTGAAGCTTTCTTT. This encodes CASRDLLWTRRRRDTEAFF.

This clone was counted a few times. The chain employs TRBV18 and TRBJ1-1, with 10 bases matching TRBD1. This CDR3 is built from 16 residues. V lost 4 bases to trimming and J lost 0 bases; unmatched junction nucleotides: 5. In germline, CDR1 is KGHSH, CDR2 LQKENI. The DNA of the CDR3 is TGTGCCAGCTCACTCCGACAGGGGGCGATGAACACTGAAGCTTTCTTT. Its protein is CASSLRQGAMNTEAFF.

The gene calls are TRBV11-3 and TRBJ1-1; D is uncertain. This CDR3 has 13 amino acids. The germline V and J ends were trimmed by 4 bases and 1 base, with 7 bases remaining between them. Per germline, CDR1 SGHNT and CDR2 YENEEA. CDR3 in amino acids: CASSSNWNTEAFF. CDR3 sequence (DNA): TGTGCCAGCAGCTCAAACTGGAACACTGAAGCTTTCTTT.